A selection of T cell receptor beta chains follows, all from one sample in a study of regulatory T cells in long-lasting Graves disease. TCRdb re-analysed the multiplex PCR reads in MiXCR, keeping a single row per CDR3 protein. The top ten clones hold around 10% of a sample with some 450,000 distinct CDR3 sequences, 16% of them seen once. These same records also appear under a second study, on T cells in Graves' hyperthyroidism and ophthalmopathy.

This sample comprised peripheral blood mononuclear cells (PBMCs), obtained at new diagnosis, from a patient treated with antithyroid drugs. These receptors were taken from a woman in her twenties or thirties with Graves disease. The CDR3 runs from the conserved cysteine through the conserved F or W. Fields, in order: clone size, V gene, D gene, J gene, CDR3 DNA, CDR3 protein. The D gene is left open where the match is weak. Not every row has a clone size; where given, it reads once, few, many or a size class.

many	TRBV20-1	NA	TRBJ1-1	TGCAGTGCTAGAGATCGGGTATTCACTGAAGCTTTCTTT	CSARDRVFTEAFF
NA	TRBV20-1	TRBD1	TRBJ1-5	TGCAGTGCTAGAGCGGGGACAGGGAGTCAGCCCCAGCATTTT	CSARAGTGSQPQHF
many	TRBV20-1	TRBD2	TRBJ2-7	TGCAGTGCCCTCCCCCACGGGACTAGCTCTGGCGAGCAGTACTTC	CSALPHGTSSGEQYF
many	TRBV28	TRBD2	TRBJ2-1	TGTGCCAGCAGTTTATTTGTGACTAGCGGGAGCGATGAGCAGTTCTTC	CASSLFVTSGSDEQFF
NA	TRBV29-1	NA	TRBJ2-7	TGCAGCGTTGAAGAGTCCCAGTCAGGCCCCTACGAGCAGTACTTC	CSVEESQSGPYEQYF
NA	TRBV19	NA	TRBJ2-6	TGTGCCAGTAGTATCAGGGGTACTGGGGCCAACGTCCTGACTTTC	CASSIRGTGANVLTF
many	TRBV24-1	NA	TRBJ1-1	TGTGCCACCAGTGAAAGGGGGGGAACTGAAGCTTTCTTT	CATSERGGTEAFF
many	TRBV7-9	TRBD1	TRBJ1-1	TGTGCCAGCAGCTTAGGACAGGGATTAGCGGCTTTCTTT	CASSLGQGLAAFF
NA	TRBV12-3/TRBV12-4	TRBD2	TRBJ2-1	TGTGCCAGCAGGCTCGCAGCGGGAGTACGGGATGAGCAGTTCTTC	CASRLAAGVRDEQFF
NA	TRBV12-3/TRBV12-4	TRBD1	TRBJ2-5	TGTGCCAGCAGAATACACACAGGGGGCGACGAGACCCAGTACTTC	CASRIHTGGDETQYF
many	TRBV3-1	NA	TRBJ1-3	TGTGCCAGCTCCAAGGCCCTCTCTGGAAACACCATATATTTT	CASSKALSGNTIYF
many	TRBV28	NA	TRBJ1-1	TGTGCCAGCAGTTTACCGGCGGGCCACACTGAAGCTTTCTTT	CASSLPAGHTEAFF
few	TRBV11-2	NA	TRBJ1-3	TGTGCCAGCAGCCCGCCGGCTTCCTCTGGAAACACCATATATTTT	CASSPPASSGNTIYF
many	TRBV6-2/TRBV6-3	NA	TRBJ2-7	TGTGCCAGCAGTTACCCCGGGGGGCAGTACTTC	CASSYPGGQYF
NA	TRBV6-1	NA	TRBJ1-6	TGTGCCAGCAGCCTAGAGCTGGGTTTCCGGGGCAAAAATTCACCCCTCCACTTT	CASSLELGFRGKNSPLHF
NA	TRBV29-1	TRBD1	TRBJ2-1	TGCAGCGTTAAGGGGGCGATTTACAATGAGCAGTTCTTC	CSVKGAIYNEQFF
few	TRBV7-9	NA	TRBJ2-5	TGTGCCAGCAGTCCGGGCGTCCCTCTTGAAGAGACCCAGTACTTC	CASSPGVPLEETQYF
NA	TRBV28	NA	TRBJ1-5	TGTGCCAGCAGTCTCTCTAGCAATCAGCCCCAGCATTTT	CASSLSSNQPQHF
few	TRBV12-3/TRBV12-4	TRBD1	TRBJ2-7	TGTGCCAGCAATCCGGGACAGGGGCCCTACGAGCAGTACTTC	CASNPGQGPYEQYF
many	TRBV20-1	NA	TRBJ2-3	TGCAGTGCCGTCAGACAACAGACAGATACGCAGTATTTT	CSAVRQQTDTQYF
many	TRBV24-1	NA	TRBJ2-1	TGTGCCACCAGTGATACCACGGAGGTTGGGCAGTTCTTC	CATSDTTEVGQFF
NA	TRBV16	NA	TRBJ2-1	TGTGCCAGCAGCCAGGGAGAGCAGTTCTTC	CASSQGEQFF
few	TRBV30	NA	TRBJ1-6	TGTGCCTGGACTCCCGAGGGGAGCGGGCTCTATAATTCACCCCTCCACTTT	CAWTPEGSGLYNSPLHF
many	TRBV6-5	TRBD1	TRBJ2-3	TGTGCCAGCAGTTACCTGGGACAGAGCACAGATACGCAGTATTTT	CASSYLGQSTDTQYF
few	TRBV3-1	TRBD2	TRBJ2-3	TGTGCCAGCAGCCAAGACGCCGGTGGGGGGGACACAGATACGCAGTATTTT	CASSQDAGGGDTDTQYF
many	TRBV12-3/TRBV12-4	NA	TRBJ2-5	TGTGCCAGCAGTTTACGGAGACCCCTACAAGAGACCCAGTACTTC	CASSLRRPLQETQYF
NA	TRBV10-3	TRBD2	TRBJ2-5	TGTGCCATCAAGGACGCTAGCGGGAGAATGGGGGAGACCCAGTACTTC	CAIKDASGRMGETQYF
NA	TRBV28	TRBD2	TRBJ2-5	TGTGCCAGCTTATCTCCACTAGCGGGAAAAGAGACCCAGTACTTC	CASLSPLAGKETQYF
many	TRBV27	TRBD2	TRBJ2-6	TGTGCCAGCAGTACCTGGCGGGGGGGATCTGGGGCCAACGTCCTGACTTTC	CASSTWRGGSGANVLTF
many	TRBV28	TRBD1	TRBJ2-4	TGTGCCAGCAGTTTGTGGGACAGTTCTCCCTTAGCCAAAAACATTCAGTACTTC	CASSLWDSSPLAKNIQYF
many	TRBV6-2/TRBV6-3	NA	TRBJ2-7	TGTGCCAGCAGTTACTCGAGGGACACCTTCTACGAGCAGTACTTC	CASSYSRDTFYEQYF
few	TRBV10-3	TRBD2	TRBJ2-7	TGTGCCACCGGGGGGAGCTCCTACGAGCAGTACTTC	CATGGSSYEQYF
many	TRBV12-3/TRBV12-4	NA	TRBJ2-1	TGTGCCCGCAGTTTTAAGCAAGGAGAAGTCCACAATGAGCAGTTCTTC	CARSFKQGEVHNEQFF
many	TRBV5-1	TRBD1	TRBJ2-7	TGCGCCAGCAGCTTGACAGACAGGGCCCCCTACGAGCAGTACTTC	CASSLTDRAPYEQYF
many	TRBV28	NA	TRBJ2-2	TGTGCCAGCAGTTTATCCTATCTGGTGGGTCGGGAGCTGTTTTTT	CASSLSYLVGRELFF
many	TRBV2	TRBD2	TRBJ2-1	TGTGCCAGCGATTGGGCGGGAGGGATAACCTACAATGAGCAGTTCTTC	CASDWAGGITYNEQFF
many	TRBV20-1	NA	TRBJ2-5	TGCAGTGCGAGGCTGGCGGGACAAGAGACCCAGTACTTC	CSARLAGQETQYF
few	TRBV4-3	NA	TRBJ2-2	TGCGCCAGCAGCCAAGATCCCCGAAGGGGGGAGCTGTTTTTT	CASSQDPRRGELFF
NA	TRBV4-1	NA	TRBJ2-5	TGCGCCAGCAGCCACCGAAGGCTGGAGACCCAGTACTTC	CASSHRRLETQYF
many	TRBV5-1	TRBD2	TRBJ2-7	TGCGCCAGCACCAACCAAGGACTAGCGGGTTTTTACGAGCAGTACTTC	CASTNQGLAGFYEQYF
NA	TRBV13	NA	TRBJ1-4	TGTGCCAGCAGCTTCAGGGTCGGTAATGAAAAACTGTTTTTT	CASSFRVGNEKLFF
many	TRBV12-3/TRBV12-4	TRBD1	TRBJ1-1	TGTGCCAGCAGTTTACCACAGGGGGCTACTGAAGCTTTCTTT	CASSLPQGATEAFF
many	TRBV19	TRBD1	TRBJ1-1	TGTGCCAGTAGTATCTCCGGGACAGGGGTAACTGAAGCTTTCTTT	CASSISGTGVTEAFF
NA	TRBV28	NA	TRBJ1-1	TGTGCCAGCAGTCCCCCGGGGGTAAAGACTGAAGCTTTCTTT	CASSPPGVKTEAFF
NA	TRBV19	NA	TRBJ1-2	TGTGCCAGTAGTATGGGCGGGCGTAGGGACTATGGCTACACCTTC	CASSMGGRRDYGYTF
many	TRBV11-3	NA	TRBJ2-3	TGTGCCAGCAGCCAAAGGCAGGGACCAGATACGCAGTATTTT	CASSQRQGPDTQYF